The 10 T cell receptor beta chains presented below share a single source sample, sequenced in a study of T-cell reconstitution after alpha-beta-depleted transplantation in children. For TCRbeta, the library was prepared with unique molecular identifiers. MiXCR, applied by TCRdb to the PCR reads, yields one record per CDR3 protein. The sample lists fewer than 700,000 distinct CDR3 sequences; under 30% were seen once. Sequenced here: PBMCs, mostly from graft donor cells, sampled 360 days after TCRalphabeta/CD19-depleted stem cell transplant. These receptors all come from a boy under three years old who had a stem cell transplant for acute myeloid leukemia, so the T cells may come from the graft donor.

CDR3 protein: CASSRDITDTQYF. CDR3 coding DNA: TGTGCCAGCAGCCGGGACATAACAGATACGCAGTATTTT. The genes are TRBV2 and TRBJ2-3; maybe TRBD1 (6 bases). Germline V CDR1 and CDR2: SNHLY, FYNNEI. Trimming took 6 bases from V and 3 from J, leaving 10 bases between them. This CDR3 is 13 amino acids long.

This clonotype was detected a few times. The chain combines TRBV7-6 with TRBJ2-5; D remains ambiguous. The CDR3 loop spans 15 amino acids. CDR1 and CDR2 from the germline V gene are SGHVS and FNYEAQ. V dropped 5 bases and J dropped 4 bases, with 17 bases sitting between them. In DNA form, the CDR3 reads TGTGCCAGCAGCCCGACCGGTAACCCGGGAGAGACCCAGTACTTC. Protein: CASSPTGNPGETQYF.

This clonotype appeared once. A junction boundary mismatches the germline segment, possibly from a read error. The J gene is TRBJ2-3, the V gene TRBV4-2, with D possibly TRBD1 on 6 matching bases. The CDR3 runs to 17 residues. Looked up from germline, CDR1 is LGHNA and CDR2 is YNFKEQ. The CDR3 DNA follows: TGCGCCAGCAGCCGAAGGGCGTGGACAGCGGGCACAGATACGCAGTATTTT. As protein: CASSRRAWTAGTDTQYF.

This clonotype was recorded many times. The chain carries TRBV29-1 and TRBJ2-3, with unresolved D. Germline CDR1 SQVTM, CDR2 ANQGSEA. V was pared by 0 bases and J by 2 bases, with 6 bases between. CDR3 length: 13 residues. The CDR3 loop reads CSVEDRFTDTQYF. The CDR3 region has the DNA TGCAGCGTTGAAGACAGGTTCACAGATACGCAGTATTTT.

This clonotype was counted ten times or more. The chain uses TRBV12-3 or TRBV12-4 and TRBJ2-1, with D tentatively TRBD1 (5 bases). V was pared by 8 bases and J by 6 bases, with 23 bases between. The CDR3 runs to 16 residues. CDR3 sequence reads: CASEFRRDRAINEQFF. CDR3 sequence (DNA): TGTGCCAGCGAGTTTAGACGAGACAGAGCTATCAATGAGCAGTTCTTC.

This clonotype was seen only a few times. The chain couples TRBV12-3 or TRBV12-4 to TRBJ1-5; the match to TRBD1 covers 11 bases. J lost 5 bases, V lost 3 bases, and 3 bases had no gene match. The CDR3 totals 15 residues. The CDR3 region has the DNA TGTGCCAGCAGTTTGAGGGACAGGGGGGATCAGCCCCAGCATTTT. Protein sequence: CASSLRDRGDQPQHF.

V and J are TRBV28 and TRBJ2-7; perhaps TRBD1 as D (5 bases). The CDR3 length is 15 residues. Germline values: CDR1 MDHEN, CDR2 SYDVKM. V lost 3 bases and J lost 0, with 12 bases in between. CDR3 coding DNA: TGTGCCAGCAGTTTGGGCCTCGACAGCTCCTACGAGCAGTACGTC. This gives the protein CASSLGLDSSYEQYV.

The chain recombines TRBV20-1 with TRBJ2-1; tentatively, D is TRBD1 or TRBD2 (6 bases each). This CDR3 is built from 14 residues. Trimming took 6 bases from V and 2 from J, leaving 14 bases between them. The germline V gene has CDR1 DFQATT and CDR2 SNEGSKA (reference sequence). This chain's CDR3 is CSALPGGPYNEQFF. Written as DNA, the CDR3 is TGCAGTGCCCTGCCCGGGGGCCCCTACAATGAGCAGTTCTTC.

This clonotype was picked up many times. J is TRBJ1-1 and V is TRBV20-1; 8 bases line up with TRBD1. In germline, CDR1 is DFQATT, CDR2 SNEGSKA (reference sequence). The CDR3 totals 13 residues. The J segment lost 4 bases and the V segment lost 3 bases, leaving 4 bases of the junction unmatched. This CDR3 is CSASRQGSTEAFF. In DNA form, the CDR3 reads TGCAGTGCTAGTCGACAGGGGTCCACTGAAGCTTTCTTT.

This clonotype turned up a few times. This sequence joins TRBV29-1 and TRBJ1-2; no firm D call. The V gene's germline CDR1 is SQVTM and CDR2 ANQGSEA. The germline V and J ends were trimmed by 5 bases and 6 bases, with 13 bases remaining between them. The CDR3 spans 12 residues. CDR3 sequence (DNA): TGCAGCGTTTGGAACTTGGCTGATGGCTACACCTTC. It translates to CSVWNLADGYTF.